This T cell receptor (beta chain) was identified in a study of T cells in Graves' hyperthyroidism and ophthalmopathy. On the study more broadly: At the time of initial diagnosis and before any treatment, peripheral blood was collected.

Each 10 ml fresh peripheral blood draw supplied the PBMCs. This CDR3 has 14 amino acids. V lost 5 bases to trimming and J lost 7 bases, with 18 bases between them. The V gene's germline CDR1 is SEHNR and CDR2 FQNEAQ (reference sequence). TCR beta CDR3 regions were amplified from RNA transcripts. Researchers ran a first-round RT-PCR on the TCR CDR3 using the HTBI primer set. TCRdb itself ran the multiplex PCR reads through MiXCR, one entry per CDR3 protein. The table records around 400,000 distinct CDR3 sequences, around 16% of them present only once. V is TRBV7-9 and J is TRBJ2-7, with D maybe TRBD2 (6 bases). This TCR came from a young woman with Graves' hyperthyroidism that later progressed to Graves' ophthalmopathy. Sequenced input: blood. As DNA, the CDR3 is TGTGCCAGCAGCGCCCCGGTGGGGGGAGGTGAGCAGTACTTC. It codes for CASSAPVGGGEQYF.